This T cell receptor beta chain was identified in a study of cytomegalovirus exposure and HLA in healthy donors. Study findings and constraints: The study labeled roughly 160 TCR beta chains cytomegalovirus-associated.

The V gene's germline CDR1 is MNHNS and CDR2 SASEGT. V was clipped by 5 bases and J by 2 bases, with 7 bases between them. This CDR3 spans 12 amino acids. This table comes from immunoSEQ multiplex PCR, and its TCRdb copy is limited to in-frame clones, with some not included. The sample shows 70,000 or so clones, approximately 95% of them seen only once. A remark on this clone: Its target is not known.

What was sequenced was PBMCs. The TCR was taken from a young man in good health and CMV-seropositive. The V gene is TRBV6-1, the J gene TRBJ2-7; D gene ambiguous. CDR3 residues: CASSNGPYEQYF. The DNA for the CDR3 is TGTGCCAGCAGTAATGGGCCCTACGAGCAGTACTTC.